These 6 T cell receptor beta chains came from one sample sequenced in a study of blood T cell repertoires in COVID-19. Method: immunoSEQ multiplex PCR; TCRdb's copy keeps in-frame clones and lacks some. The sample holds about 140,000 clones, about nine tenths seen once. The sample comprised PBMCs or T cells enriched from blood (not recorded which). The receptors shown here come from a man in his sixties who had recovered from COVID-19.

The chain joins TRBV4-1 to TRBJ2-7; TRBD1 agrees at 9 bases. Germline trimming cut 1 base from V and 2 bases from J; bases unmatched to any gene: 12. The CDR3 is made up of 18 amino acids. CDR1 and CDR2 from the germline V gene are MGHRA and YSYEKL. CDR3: CASSQVGTGGAGTYEQYF. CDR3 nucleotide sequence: TGCGCCAGCAGCCAAGTGGGAACAGGGGGCGCCGGGACCTACGAGCAGTACTTC.

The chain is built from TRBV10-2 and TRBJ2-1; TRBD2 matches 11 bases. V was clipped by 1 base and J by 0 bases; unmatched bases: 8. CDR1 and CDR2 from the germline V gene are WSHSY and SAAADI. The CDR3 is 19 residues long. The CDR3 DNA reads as TGCGCCAGCAGTGAGTTTCTAGCGGGGGGCCTCAGCTCCTACAATGAGCAGTTCTTC. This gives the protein CASSEFLAGGLSSYNEQFF.

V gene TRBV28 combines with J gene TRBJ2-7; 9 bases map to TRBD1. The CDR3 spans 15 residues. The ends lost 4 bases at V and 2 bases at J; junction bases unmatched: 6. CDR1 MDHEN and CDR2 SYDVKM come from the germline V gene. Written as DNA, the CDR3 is TGTGCCAGCAGTTACCAGACAGGGGGGCCCTACGAGCAGTACTTC. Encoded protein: CASSYQTGGPYEQYF.

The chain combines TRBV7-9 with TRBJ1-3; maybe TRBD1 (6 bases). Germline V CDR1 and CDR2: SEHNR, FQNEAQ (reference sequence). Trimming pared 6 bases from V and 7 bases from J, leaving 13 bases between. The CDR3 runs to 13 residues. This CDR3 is CASRLDSRNTIYF. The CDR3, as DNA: TGTGCCAGCAGGCTGGACAGCCGGAACACCATATATTTT.

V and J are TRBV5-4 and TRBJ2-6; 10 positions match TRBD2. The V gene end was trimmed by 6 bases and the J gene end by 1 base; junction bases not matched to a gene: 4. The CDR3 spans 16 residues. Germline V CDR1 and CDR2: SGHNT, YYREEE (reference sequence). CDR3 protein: CASTSGRASGANVLTF. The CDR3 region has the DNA TGTGCCAGCACAAGCGGGAGGGCATCTGGGGCCAACGTCCTGACTTTC. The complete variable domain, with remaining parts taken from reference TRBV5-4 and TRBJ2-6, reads ETGVTQSPTHLIKTRGQQVTLRCSSQSGHNTVSWYQQALGQGPQFIFQYYREEENGRGNFPPRFSGLQFPNYSSELNVNALELDDSALYLCASTSGRASGANVLTFGAGSRLTVL.

The chain's CDR3 is CASSPTIDADTQYF. CDR3 nucleotide sequence: TGTGCCAGCTCCCCTACTATAGACGCAGATACGCAGTATTTT. V is TRBV18 and J is TRBJ2-3; D is unclear. Germline V CDR1 and CDR2: KGHSH, LQKENI. The CDR3 totals 14 residues. V shed 6 bases and J shed 4 bases, with 14 bases lying between them.